The sequence of this TCR beta chain was determined in a study of shared clonotypes between healthy human individuals. The repertoire was sequenced with immunoSEQ multiplex PCR; TCRdb's copy has only in-frame clones and lacks some. Of about 500,000 clones in the sample, more than 70% are singletons; the top ten hold 12%. CDR3 length: 12 amino acids. J gave up 10 bases and V 7 bases, and 9 bases lay outside the gene matches. Per germline, CDR1 MNHEY and CDR2 SVGAGI. The clonotype originates from a woman in her thirties or forties in good health. Some clones in this sample may be carry-over from other donors' samples. The material sequenced was PBMCs. This rearrangement joins TRBV6-5 to TRBJ1-2; the match to TRBD1 covers 7 bases. Written as DNA, the CDR3 is TGTGCCAGCACCCAGACAGGGAGTCTCTACACCTTC. Protein sequence: CASTQTGSLYTF.